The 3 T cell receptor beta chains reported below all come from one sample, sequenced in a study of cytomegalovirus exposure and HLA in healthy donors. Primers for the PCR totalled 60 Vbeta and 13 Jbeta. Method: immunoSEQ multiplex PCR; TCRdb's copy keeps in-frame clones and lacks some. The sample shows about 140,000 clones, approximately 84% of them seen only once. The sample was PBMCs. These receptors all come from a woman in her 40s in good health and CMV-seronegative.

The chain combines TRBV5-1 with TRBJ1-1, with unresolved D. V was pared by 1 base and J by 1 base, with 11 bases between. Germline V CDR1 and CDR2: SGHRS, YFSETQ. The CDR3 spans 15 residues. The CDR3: CASSLWGAKNTEAFF. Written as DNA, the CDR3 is TGCGCCAGCAGCTTGTGGGGAGCCAAGAACACTGAAGCTTTCTTT.

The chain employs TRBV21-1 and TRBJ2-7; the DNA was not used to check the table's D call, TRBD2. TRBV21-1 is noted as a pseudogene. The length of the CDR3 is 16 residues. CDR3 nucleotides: TGTGCCAGCAGCAAAGCTTACAAGCGGGAGACGTACGAGCAGTACTTC. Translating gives CASSKAYKRETYEQYF.

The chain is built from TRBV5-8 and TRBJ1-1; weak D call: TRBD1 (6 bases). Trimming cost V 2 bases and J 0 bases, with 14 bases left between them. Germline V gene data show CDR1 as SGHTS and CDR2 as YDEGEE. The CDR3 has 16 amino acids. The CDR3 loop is CASSLQGMRVNTEAFF. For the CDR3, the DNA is TGTGCCAGCAGCTTACAGGGAATGAGGGTGAACACTGAAGCTTTCTTT.